A selection of T cell receptor beta chains follows, all from one sample in a study of blood T cell repertoires in COVID-19. The table came from immunoSEQ multiplex PCR; TCRdb's copy has only in-frame clones and leaves some out. The repertoire holds 150,000 to 200,000 clones, with approximately 87% as singletons. Sequenced material: peripheral blood. The receptors originated from an older woman with acute or convalescent COVID-19. Each CDR3 is given with its conserved first and last residue. The D gene is left open where the match is weak. Expanded clones are given a class, and other clones once, few, many or no size at all.

CDR3nt: TGTGCCAGCAGTGAAGCGAGACAGGGGTCAGAGACCCAGTACTTC
CDR3aa: CASSEARQGSETQYF
j_gene: TRBJ2-5
abundance: -
d_gene: TRBD1
v_gene: TRBV6-1

CDR3nt: TGTGCCACCAGCGAGGATCGACAGTACAATGAGCAGTTCTTC
CDR3aa: CATSEDRQYNEQFF
j_gene: TRBJ2-1
abundance: -
d_gene: -
v_gene: TRBV24-1

CDR3nt: TGTGCCAGTAGGACGGGACAGTCAAGACCGGGCATGAACACTGAAGCTTTCTTT
CDR3aa: CASRTGQSRPGMNTEAFF
j_gene: TRBJ1-1
abundance: -
d_gene: TRBD1
v_gene: TRBV19

CDR3nt: TGTGCCAGCAGTTACTCGAGCTCTGGGGCCAACGTCCTGACTTTC
CDR3aa: CASSYSSSGANVLTF
j_gene: TRBJ2-6
abundance: -
d_gene: -
v_gene: TRBV6-2/TRBV6-3

CDR3nt: TGTGCCAGCACCGGTGACAGGGGGAGGCCTGGGGCCAACGTCCTGACTTTC
CDR3aa: CASTGDRGRPGANVLTF
j_gene: TRBJ2-6
abundance: -
d_gene: TRBD1
v_gene: TRBV9

CDR3nt: TGTGCCAGCAGCGTCGGATGGCTAGCGGGAGGTAATGAGCAGTTCTTC
CDR3aa: CASSVGWLAGGNEQFF
j_gene: TRBJ2-1
abundance: -
d_gene: TRBD2
v_gene: TRBV25-1

CDR3nt: TGTGCCAGCACCGAACTCGGACAGGGGGCTACGGCTGGCTACACCTTC
CDR3aa: CASTELGQGATAGYTF
j_gene: TRBJ1-2
abundance: -
d_gene: TRBD1
v_gene: TRBV28

CDR3nt: TGCGCCAGCCCAGACAGTTCGAAGTACACTGAAGCTTTCTTT
CDR3aa: CASPDSSKYTEAFF
j_gene: TRBJ1-1
abundance: once
d_gene: -
v_gene: TRBV23-1

CDR3nt: TGTGCCAGCAGTTACGGGGGGAGGAATCAGCCCCAGCATTTT
CDR3aa: CASSYGGRNQPQHF
j_gene: TRBJ1-5
abundance: once
d_gene: -
v_gene: TRBV28

CDR3nt: TGTGCCAGCACCCTGGACTGGCAAGAGACCCAGTACTTC
CDR3aa: CASTLDWQETQYF
j_gene: TRBJ2-5
abundance: -
d_gene: -
v_gene: TRBV12-3/TRBV12-4

CDR3nt: TGTGCCAGCAGTGAAAGGAGGGGCTTGCGAAGGGAGACCCAGTACTTC
CDR3aa: CASSERRGLRRETQYF
j_gene: TRBJ2-5
abundance: -
d_gene: -
v_gene: TRBV25-1

CDR3nt: TGTGCCAGCAACATGGGACAGGGGCAAACTGAAGCTTTCTTT
CDR3aa: CASNMGQGQTEAFF
j_gene: TRBJ1-1
abundance: -
d_gene: TRBD1
v_gene: TRBV6-5

CDR3nt: TGCGCCAGCAGAGCTGGACAGGGTTCAGAGACCCAGTACTTC
CDR3aa: CASRAGQGSETQYF
j_gene: TRBJ2-5
abundance: -
d_gene: TRBD1
v_gene: TRBV5-1

CDR3nt: TGTGCCTTCCAAGCCAGGGACAGGGGGAGCTATGGCTACACCTTC
CDR3aa: CAFQARDRGSYGYTF
j_gene: TRBJ1-2
abundance: -
d_gene: TRBD1
v_gene: TRBV30

CDR3nt: TGTTCAGGGGCAGGGACGAGCAATCAGCCCCAGCATTTT
CDR3aa: CSGAGTSNQPQHF
j_gene: TRBJ1-5
abundance: once
d_gene: -
v_gene: TRBV14

CDR3nt: TGTGCCAGCACCACCGGGACAGAAGTACAAGAGACCCAGTACTTC
CDR3aa: CASTTGTEVQETQYF
j_gene: TRBJ2-5
abundance: -
d_gene: TRBD1
v_gene: TRBV9

CDR3nt: TGCGCCAGCAGCTTGGGATGGGGCAGGGGCGCCACTGAAGCTTTCTTT
CDR3aa: CASSLGWGRGATEAFF
j_gene: TRBJ1-1
abundance: -
d_gene: -
v_gene: TRBV5-1

CDR3nt: TGTGCCAGCAGTGAAGAGAGAACCTACGAGCAGTACTTC
CDR3aa: CASSEERTYEQYF
j_gene: TRBJ2-7
abundance: -
d_gene: -
v_gene: TRBV6-1

CDR3nt: TGCGCCAGCAGCCAAGATAGCGGCGGTACGCAGTATTTT
CDR3aa: CASSQDSGGTQYF
j_gene: TRBJ2-3
abundance: -
d_gene: -
v_gene: TRBV4-3

CDR3nt: TGTGCCTGGAGTGCGGACATGAACTACGAGCAGTACTTC
CDR3aa: CAWSADMNYEQYF
j_gene: TRBJ2-7
abundance: -
d_gene: -
v_gene: TRBV30

CDR3nt: TGTGCCAGCAGCTTAGCGCCGGGAACGCTTAGGACAGATACGCAGTATTTT
CDR3aa: CASSLAPGTLRTDTQYF
j_gene: TRBJ2-3
abundance: -
d_gene: -
v_gene: TRBV7-2

CDR3nt: TGTGCCATCAGTGATGCCGGGACAGGGAAGGGGCTTGATTCACCCCTCCACTTT
CDR3aa: CAISDAGTGKGLDSPLHF
j_gene: TRBJ1-6
abundance: once
d_gene: TRBD1
v_gene: TRBV10-3

CDR3nt: TGTGCCAGCAGCACGCAGGGTGGTGAGCAGTTCTTC
CDR3aa: CASSTQGGEQFF
j_gene: TRBJ2-1
abundance: -
d_gene: -
v_gene: TRBV11-2

CDR3nt: TGTGCCAGCCTCCGGGACAGGGGTGGGACTGAAGCTTTCTTT
CDR3aa: CASLRDRGGTEAFF
j_gene: TRBJ1-1
abundance: -
d_gene: TRBD1
v_gene: TRBV6-1

CDR3nt: TGTGCCACCAGCAGAGAAACCGGGACTAGCGGCTACGAGCAGTACTTC
CDR3aa: CATSRETGTSGYEQYF
j_gene: TRBJ2-7
abundance: -
d_gene: TRBD2
v_gene: TRBV15

CDR3nt: TGTGCCAGCAGTTATGCAGGGGGCTACACTGAAGCTTTCTTT
CDR3aa: CASSYAGGYTEAFF
j_gene: TRBJ1-1
abundance: -
d_gene: TRBD1
v_gene: TRBV6-5

CDR3nt: TGTGCCAGCAGTTACGGGACTAGCGGTAATGAGCAGTTCTTC
CDR3aa: CASSYGTSGNEQFF
j_gene: TRBJ2-1
abundance: -
d_gene: TRBD2
v_gene: TRBV6-5

CDR3nt: TGCGCCAGCAGTGGATCGGGGGACAGGGGGTCCGGGGAGCTGTTTTTT
CDR3aa: CASSGSGDRGSGELFF
j_gene: TRBJ2-2
abundance: -
d_gene: TRBD1
v_gene: TRBV10-1

CDR3nt: TGTGCCAGCAGCGTAACTTGGGGGGACAATGAGCAGTTCTTC
CDR3aa: CASSVTWGDNEQFF
j_gene: TRBJ2-1
abundance: -
d_gene: -
v_gene: TRBV9

CDR3nt: TGCGCCAGCAGCTTGACAGTTGCAACTAATGAAAAACTGTTTTTT
CDR3aa: CASSLTVATNEKLFF
j_gene: TRBJ1-4
abundance: once
d_gene: -
v_gene: TRBV5-1

CDR3nt: TGTGCCAGTAGTATACTGCAGCGATCGAACACTGAAGCTTTCTTT
CDR3aa: CASSILQRSNTEAFF
j_gene: TRBJ1-1
abundance: -
d_gene: -
v_gene: TRBV19

CDR3nt: TGTGCCACCAGTGACCCTAGGACAGGCAATCAGCCCCAGCATTTT
CDR3aa: CATSDPRTGNQPQHF
j_gene: TRBJ1-5
abundance: -
d_gene: -
v_gene: TRBV24-1

CDR3nt: TGTGCCAGCAGTTGGACAGGCCCGACTACCGTTGAGCAGTTCTTC
CDR3aa: CASSWTGPTTVEQFF
j_gene: TRBJ2-1
abundance: -
d_gene: TRBD1
v_gene: TRBV27

CDR3nt: TGCGCCAGCAGTGATTACGGGAATTCACCCCTCCACTTT
CDR3aa: CASSDYGNSPLHF
j_gene: TRBJ1-6
abundance: -
d_gene: -
v_gene: TRBV10-1

CDR3nt: TGTGCCAGCAGCGAGCCGGGACTAGCATTACCTTACGAGCAGTACTTC
CDR3aa: CASSEPGLALPYEQYF
j_gene: TRBJ2-7
abundance: once
d_gene: TRBD2
v_gene: TRBV7-2

CDR3nt: TGTGCCAGCAGCTTGGCCGGGGCGGGGGATTACACCTTC
CDR3aa: CASSLAGAGDYTF
j_gene: TRBJ1-2
abundance: -
d_gene: -
v_gene: TRBV5-6

CDR3nt: TGCGCCAGCTCCCAGAATGCAGAGCAGTTCTTC
CDR3aa: CASSQNAEQFF
j_gene: TRBJ2-1
abundance: -
d_gene: -
v_gene: TRBV5-1

CDR3nt: TGTGCCAGCAGCCAAGATGGGACAGGGGTTACTTCACCCCTCCACTTT
CDR3aa: CASSQDGTGVTSPLHF
j_gene: TRBJ1-6
abundance: -
d_gene: TRBD1
v_gene: TRBV4-2

CDR3nt: TGTGCCAGTAGTACCGGGACAGGGGAATTTACTGAAGCTTTCTTT
CDR3aa: CASSTGTGEFTEAFF
j_gene: TRBJ1-1
abundance: -
d_gene: TRBD1
v_gene: TRBV19

CDR3nt: TGCGCCAGCAGCTTAGGACAGGGGGCGGGTGAGCAGTTCTTC
CDR3aa: CASSLGQGAGEQFF
j_gene: TRBJ2-1
abundance: once
d_gene: TRBD1
v_gene: TRBV5-1

CDR3nt: TGTGCCAGCAGTGGGACTAGGGGATCTAACAATGAGCAGTTCTTC
CDR3aa: CASSGTRGSNNEQFF
j_gene: TRBJ2-1
abundance: -
d_gene: TRBD2
v_gene: TRBV2

CDR3nt: TGTGCCAGCAGTTACTTGGACAGAAACAATGAGCAGTTCTTC
CDR3aa: CASSYLDRNNEQFF
j_gene: TRBJ2-1
abundance: once
d_gene: -
v_gene: TRBV6-2/TRBV6-3

CDR3nt: TGCGCCAGCAGCTTGGCCGGGGACAGCTCCTACAATGAGCAGTTCTTC
CDR3aa: CASSLAGDSSYNEQFF
j_gene: TRBJ2-1
abundance: -
d_gene: TRBD1
v_gene: TRBV5-1

CDR3nt: TGTGCCAGCAGCCAAGCTCGGGAGAGCTTGCACGAGCAGTACTTC
CDR3aa: CASSQARESLHEQYF
j_gene: TRBJ2-7
abundance: -
d_gene: -
v_gene: TRBV4-2

CDR3nt: TGTGCCAGCAGCAAGGACAGGAGCTCCTACAATGAGCAGTTCTTC
CDR3aa: CASSKDRSSYNEQFF
j_gene: TRBJ2-1
abundance: -
d_gene: TRBD1
v_gene: TRBV7-9

CDR3nt: TGTGCCAGCAGCTTAACAGGGGCCCCGATGAACACTGAAGCTTTCTTT
CDR3aa: CASSLTGAPMNTEAFF
j_gene: TRBJ1-1
abundance: -
d_gene: TRBD1
v_gene: TRBV7-9

CDR3nt: TGTGCCAGCAGCCAGGGACAGGGCAGGGACAATGAGCAGTTCTTC
CDR3aa: CASSQGQGRDNEQFF
j_gene: TRBJ2-1
abundance: -
d_gene: TRBD1
v_gene: TRBV3-1/TRBV3-2

CDR3nt: TGTGCCAGCAGCTTAGCTAGCGGGGGCCCTGTGACGCAGTATTTT
CDR3aa: CASSLASGGPVTQYF
j_gene: TRBJ2-3
abundance: -
d_gene: TRBD2
v_gene: TRBV11-2

CDR3nt: TGTGCCAGTAGCATTGGACAGGGGGCGGGTAGGGACACTGAAGCTTTCTTT
CDR3aa: CASSIGQGAGRDTEAFF
j_gene: TRBJ1-1
abundance: -
d_gene: TRBD1
v_gene: TRBV19

CDR3nt: TGTGCCAGCAGTTCGACAGGGGGCGAACACAATGAGCAGTTCTTC
CDR3aa: CASSSTGGEHNEQFF
j_gene: TRBJ2-1
abundance: once
d_gene: TRBD1
v_gene: TRBV6-5

CDR3nt: TGTGCCAGCAGCTTGGGCAGGGGCGCAGACACCGGGGAGCTGTTTTTT
CDR3aa: CASSLGRGADTGELFF
j_gene: TRBJ2-2
abundance: -
d_gene: -
v_gene: TRBV5-6

CDR3nt: TGTGCCAGCAGTGTCTCACCGGGGGGGTTGATCTATGGCTACACCTTC
CDR3aa: CASSVSPGGLIYGYTF
j_gene: TRBJ1-2
abundance: -
d_gene: -
v_gene: TRBV28

CDR3nt: TGTGCCAGCAGCGCGGACAGGGGCACTGAAGCTTTCTTT
CDR3aa: CASSADRGTEAFF
j_gene: TRBJ1-1
abundance: -
d_gene: TRBD1
v_gene: TRBV11-2

CDR3nt: TGTGCCAGCAGCTTAGGGACAGACTATCAGCCCCAGCATTTT
CDR3aa: CASSLGTDYQPQHF
j_gene: TRBJ1-5
abundance: -
d_gene: -
v_gene: TRBV7-9

CDR3nt: TGTGCCAGCGCGGCAACAGATACGCAGTATTTT
CDR3aa: CASAATDTQYF
j_gene: TRBJ2-3
abundance: -
d_gene: -
v_gene: TRBV5-8

CDR3nt: TGTGCCAGCAGAGGGACAGGGGGCGGCGGGGAGCTGTTTTTT
CDR3aa: CASRGTGGGGELFF
j_gene: TRBJ2-2
abundance: -
d_gene: TRBD1
v_gene: TRBV6-5

CDR3nt: TGCAGCGTTGAAGATCACGACAGGCCCTACGAGCAGTACTTC
CDR3aa: CSVEDHDRPYEQYF
j_gene: TRBJ2-7
abundance: -
d_gene: -
v_gene: TRBV29-1

CDR3nt: TGTGCCAGCGACTCCGGGACAGGGGTGCGCTATGGCTACACCTTC
CDR3aa: CASDSGTGVRYGYTF
j_gene: TRBJ1-2
abundance: -
d_gene: TRBD1
v_gene: TRBV7-9

CDR3nt: TGTGCCAGCAGCCTACTCCTGAACTATGGCTACACCTTC
CDR3aa: CASSLLLNYGYTF
j_gene: TRBJ1-2
abundance: -
d_gene: -
v_gene: TRBV28

CDR3nt: TGTGCCAGCAGCCATGGACAGGGTTGGCTCATGTGGTCACCCCTCCACTTT
CDR3aa: CASSHGQGWLMWSPLHF
j_gene: TRBJ1-6
abundance: -
d_gene: TRBD1
v_gene: TRBV14